A single sample is the source of the 9 T cell receptor beta chains below, sequenced in a study of metastatic and nonmetastatic thyroid tumors. TCRdb used MiXCR to call clones anew from the PCR reads. The repertoire holds about 35,000 clones, with less than 30% as singletons. Patients had received no treatment of any kind before thyroid surgery. What was sequenced was blood. These receptors all stem from a female donor with papillary thyroid cancer or a benign thyroid nodule (not recorded which). Some clones in this sample may be carry-over from other donors' samples.

The V call is TRBV11-2, the J call TRBJ1-5; a weak D match, TRBD1 (5 bases). Germline V CDR1 and CDR2: SGHAT, FQNNGV. V lost 1 base to trimming and J lost 6 bases, with 10 bases between them. CDR3 length equals 14 residues. CDR3 region: CASSLAGRGQPQHF. CDR3 sequence (DNA): TGTGCCAGCAGCTTAGCGGGAAGGGGTCAGCCCCAGCATTTT.

This clone was detected once. One end of the junction does not line up with germline, which may come from a read error. V is TRBV28 and J is TRBJ2-7; no clear D gene. The CDR3 runs 12 residues. CDR1 and CDR2 from the germline V gene are MDHEN and SYDVKM. CDR3 loop: CASSSSCYEQYF. As DNA, the CDR3 is TGTGCGAGCAGTAGTAGCTGCTACGAGCAGTACTTC. The entire variable domain, with the rest obtained from reference TRBV28 and TRBJ2-7, is as follows: DVKVTQSSRYLVKRTGEKVFLECVQDMDHENMFWYRQDPGLGLRLIYFSYDVKMKEKGDIPEGYSVSREKKERFSLILESASTNQTSMYLCASSSSCYEQYFGPGTRLTVT.

This clone was seen only a few times. The chain carries TRBV6-1 and TRBJ2-1; D not certain. V lost 7 bases and J 7 bases, leaving 23 bases between the germline ends. The germline gives CDR1 MNHNS, CDR2 SASEGT. The CDR3 is made up of 16 amino acids. CDR3 bases: TGTGCCAGCATCCACTATTGGTACCTCCCCGAGAATGAGCAGTTCTTC. The encoded protein is CASIHYWYLPENEQFF.

This clone was recorded at least ten times. The genes are TRBV5-1 and TRBJ2-1, with 13 positions matching TRBD2. Germline CDR1 and CDR2: SGHRS and YFSETQ. V shed 1 base, J shed 8 bases, and the junction held 3 bases outside the gene matches. The CDR3 runs to 15 residues. The CDR3, as DNA: TGCGCCAGCAGCTTGACTAGCGGGGGGGACTATGAGCAGTTCTTC. This encodes CASSLTSGGDYEQFF.

This clone was seen ten or more times. This chain links TRBV11-3 with TRBJ2-3; no clear D. CDR3 length: 14 residues. Germline V gene data show CDR1 as SGHNT and CDR2 as YENEEA. Trimming pared 6 bases from V and 2 bases from J, leaving 12 bases between. CDR3 loop: CASSPSTVTDTQYF. The DNA for the CDR3 is TGTGCCAGCAGTCCCAGTACTGTCACAGATACGCAGTATTTT.

In its sample, this clone was seen many times. CDR3 DNA: TGTGCCAGCAGTCGAGGACCGAACTATGGCTACACCTTC. Amino acids: CASSRGPNYGYTF. The chain uses TRBV27 and TRBJ1-2; D remains ambiguous. Trimming removed 5 bases at V and 2 bases at J, with 9 bases between. Germline lookup yields CDR1 MNHEY and CDR2 SMNVEV (reference sequence). The CDR3 totals 13 residues.

This clone was detected many times. The chain uses TRBV19 and TRBJ2-5; the match to TRBD2 covers 8 bases. CDR1 LNHDA and CDR2 SQIVND come from the germline V gene (reference sequence). V trimming: 4 bases; J trimming: 1 base; junction bases outside the gene matches: 8. The CDR3 totals 16 residues. Here the CDR3 DNA reads TGTGCCAGTAGTACGAGCATAGCGGGGCCCCAAGAGACCCAGTACTTC. Amino acid sequence: CASSTSIAGPQETQYF.

This clone was detected many times. The rearrangement uses TRBV29-1 and TRBJ1-5, with TRBD1 as a possible D gene (5 bases). The ends were cut back, 4 bases at V and 5 bases at J, with 12 bases in the middle. This CDR3 is built from 13 residues. The germline CDR1 and CDR2 sequences are SQVTM and ANQGSEA. CDR3 coding DNA: TGCAGCGTTGGGGGGGGGGGTCATCAGCCCCAGCATTTT. Its translation: CSVGGGGHQPQHF.

This clone was seen many times. This chain joins TRBV19 and TRBJ1-2; 8 nucleotides line up with TRBD1. This CDR3 has 14 residues. Unmatched junction bases numbered 7, after V lost 7 bases and J lost 3 bases. Germline CDR1 and CDR2: LNHDA and SQIVND (reference sequence). CDR3 bases: TGTGCCAGTAAGGAGACAGGGGCCGACTATGGCTACACCTTC. Translation gives CASKETGADYGYTF.